This T cell receptor (beta chain) comes out of a study of CXCR3-negative and CXCR3-positive naive CD8 T cells. Across the study: Sequencing yielded some 150 million TRB reads, roughly 1.5 +/- 0.3 million per library.

A word on this clonotype: As yet, its antigen is unknown.

The germline V gene has CDR1 LGHNA and CDR2 YNFKEQ. The CDR3 consists of 16 residues. UMI labels and 5' RACE were used to prepare the TRB cDNA libraries. TCRdb re-called the 5' RACE reads, yielding one record per CDR3 amino acid sequence without DNA. The sample table sets out under 75,000 distinct CDR3 sequences. Findings and limits, study-wide: Similar TRBV-TRBJ usage characterized naive CXCR3-negative and CXCR3-positive cells; memory cells differed. Expression of CXCR3 was partially reduced after cryopreservation, and fresh PBMCs were used in most assays. CXCR3-positive naive cells had TRB CDR3s that were more hydrophobic than CXCR3-negative naive cells had.

CD45RO-CCR7+CD27+CD95- expression identified naive CD8+ T cells. This chain links TRBV4-2 with TRBJ2-3; TCRdb designates TRBD2, a call that cannot be tested without DNA. Material: naive CXCR3+ CD8+ T cells from blood. As to subset: CD45RO-CCR7+CD27+CD95- naive CD8+ T cells expressing CXCR3 (TNR3+). This receptor was obtained from a human donor in good health. Some clones in this sample may be carry-over from other donors' samples. The CDR3 is CASSQVAGEKTDTQYF.